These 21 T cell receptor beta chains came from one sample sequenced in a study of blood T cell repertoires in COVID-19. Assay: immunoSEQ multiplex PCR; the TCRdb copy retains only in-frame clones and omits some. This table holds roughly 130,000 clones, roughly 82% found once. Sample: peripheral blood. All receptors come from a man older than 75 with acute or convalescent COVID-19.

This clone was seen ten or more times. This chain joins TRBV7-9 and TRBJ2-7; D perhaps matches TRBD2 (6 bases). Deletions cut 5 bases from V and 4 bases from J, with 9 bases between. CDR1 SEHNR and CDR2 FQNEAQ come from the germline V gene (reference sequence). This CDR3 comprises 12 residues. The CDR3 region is CASSPREYEQYF. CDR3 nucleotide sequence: TGTGCCAGCAGCCCACGGGAGTACGAGCAGTACTTC.

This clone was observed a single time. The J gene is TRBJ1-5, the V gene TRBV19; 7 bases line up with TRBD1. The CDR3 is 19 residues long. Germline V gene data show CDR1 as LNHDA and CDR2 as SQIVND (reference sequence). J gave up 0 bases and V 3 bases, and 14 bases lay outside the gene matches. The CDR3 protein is CASSIRPPGQYYSNQPQHF. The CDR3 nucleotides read TGTGCCAGTAGTATCCGCCCACCGGGACAGTATTATAGCAATCAGCCCCAGCATTTT.

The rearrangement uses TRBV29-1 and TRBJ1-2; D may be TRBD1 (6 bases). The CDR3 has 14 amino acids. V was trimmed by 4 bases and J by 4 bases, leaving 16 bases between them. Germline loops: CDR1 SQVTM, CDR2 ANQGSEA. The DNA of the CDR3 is TGCAGCGTTGCTTCTAGTGACAGGATCTATGGCTACACCTTC. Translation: CSVASSDRIYGYTF.

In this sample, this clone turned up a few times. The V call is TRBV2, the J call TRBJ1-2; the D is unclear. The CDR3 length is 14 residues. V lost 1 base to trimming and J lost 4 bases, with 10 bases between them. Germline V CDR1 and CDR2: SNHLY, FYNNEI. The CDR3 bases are TGTGCCAGCAGTGAAGAAGCCACTACCTATGGCTACACCTTC. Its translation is CASSEEATTYGYTF.

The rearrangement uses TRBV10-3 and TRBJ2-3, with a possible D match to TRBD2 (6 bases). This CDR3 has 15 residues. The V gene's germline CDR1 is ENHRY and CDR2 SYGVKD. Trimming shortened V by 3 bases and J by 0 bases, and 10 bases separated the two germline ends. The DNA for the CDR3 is TGTGCCATCAGTGACCGGGGGTCTAGCACAGATACGCAGTATTTT. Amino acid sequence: CAISDRGSSTDTQYF.

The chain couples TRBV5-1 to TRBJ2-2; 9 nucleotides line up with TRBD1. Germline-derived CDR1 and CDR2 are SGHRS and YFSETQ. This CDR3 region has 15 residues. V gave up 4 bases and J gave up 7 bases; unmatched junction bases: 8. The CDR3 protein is CASSRTGGEGGELFF. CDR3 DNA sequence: TGCGCCAGCAGCCGCACAGGGGGCGAAGGCGGGGAGCTGTTTTTT.

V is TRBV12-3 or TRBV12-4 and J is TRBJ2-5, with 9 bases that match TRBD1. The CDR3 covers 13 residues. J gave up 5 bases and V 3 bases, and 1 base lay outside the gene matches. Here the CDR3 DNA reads TGTGCCAGCAGTTTCGACAGGGGGGAGACCCAGTACTTC. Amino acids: CASSFDRGETQYF.

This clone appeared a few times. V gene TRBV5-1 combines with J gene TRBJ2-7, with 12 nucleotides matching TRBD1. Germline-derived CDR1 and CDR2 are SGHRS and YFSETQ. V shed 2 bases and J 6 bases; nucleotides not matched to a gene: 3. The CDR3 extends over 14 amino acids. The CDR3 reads CASSFGTGGPEQYF. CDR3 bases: TGCGCCAGCAGCTTTGGGACAGGGGGCCCCGAGCAGTACTTC.

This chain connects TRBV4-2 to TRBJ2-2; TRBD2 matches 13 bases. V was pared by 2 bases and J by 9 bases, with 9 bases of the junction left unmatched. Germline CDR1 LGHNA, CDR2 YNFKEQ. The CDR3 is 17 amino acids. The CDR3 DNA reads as TGTGCCAGCAGCCAAACTAGCGGGGGGGACTCCCCCCGGGAGCTGTTTTTT. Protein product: CASSQTSGGDSPRELFF.

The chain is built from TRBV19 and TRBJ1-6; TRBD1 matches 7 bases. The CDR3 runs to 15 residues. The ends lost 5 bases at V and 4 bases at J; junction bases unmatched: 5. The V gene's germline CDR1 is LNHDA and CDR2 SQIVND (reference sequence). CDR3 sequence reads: CASSSRDSYNSPLHF. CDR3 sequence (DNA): TGTGCCAGTAGTTCCCGGGACAGTTATAATTCACCCCTCCACTTT.

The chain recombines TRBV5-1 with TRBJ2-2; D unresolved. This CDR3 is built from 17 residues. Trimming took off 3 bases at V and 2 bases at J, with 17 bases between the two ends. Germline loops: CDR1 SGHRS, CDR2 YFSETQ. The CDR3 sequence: CASSSEPTRLNTGELFF. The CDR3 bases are TGCGCCAGCAGCTCCGAGCCGACACGGTTAAACACCGGGGAGCTGTTTTTT. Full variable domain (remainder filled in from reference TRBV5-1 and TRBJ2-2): KAGVTQTPRYLIKTRGQQVTLSCSPISGHRSVSWYQQTPGQGLQFLFEYFSETQRNKGNFPGRFSGRQFSNSRSEMNVSTLELGDSALYLCASSSEPTRLNTGELFFGEGSRLTVL.

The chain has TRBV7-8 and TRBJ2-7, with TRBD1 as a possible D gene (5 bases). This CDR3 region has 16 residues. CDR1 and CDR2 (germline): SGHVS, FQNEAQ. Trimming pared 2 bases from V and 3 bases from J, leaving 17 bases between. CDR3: CASSLPAGSDVYEQYF. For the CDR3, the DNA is TGTGCCAGCAGCTTACCTGCAGGGTCTGATGTCTACGAGCAGTACTTC.

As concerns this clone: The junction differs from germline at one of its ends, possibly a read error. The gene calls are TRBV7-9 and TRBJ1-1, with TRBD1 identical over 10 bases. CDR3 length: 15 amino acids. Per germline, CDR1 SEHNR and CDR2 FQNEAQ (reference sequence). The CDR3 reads CASGLVGTGATEAFF. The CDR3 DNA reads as TGTGCCAGCGGCTTAGTTGGGACAGGGGCCACTGAAGCTTTCTTT. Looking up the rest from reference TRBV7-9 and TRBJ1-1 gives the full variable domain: DTGVSQNPRHKITKRGQNVTFRCDPISEHNRLYWYRQTLGQGPEFLTYFQNEAQLEKSRLLSDRFSAERPKGSFSTLEIQRTEQGDSAMYLCASGLVGTGATEAFFGQGTRLTVV.

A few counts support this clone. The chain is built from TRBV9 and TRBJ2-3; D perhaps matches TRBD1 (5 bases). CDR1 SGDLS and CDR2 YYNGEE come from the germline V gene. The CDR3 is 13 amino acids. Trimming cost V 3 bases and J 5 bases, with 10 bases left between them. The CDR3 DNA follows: TGTGCCAGCAGCGCCAGGGCGGAAGATACGCAGTATTTT. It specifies CASSARAEDTQYF.

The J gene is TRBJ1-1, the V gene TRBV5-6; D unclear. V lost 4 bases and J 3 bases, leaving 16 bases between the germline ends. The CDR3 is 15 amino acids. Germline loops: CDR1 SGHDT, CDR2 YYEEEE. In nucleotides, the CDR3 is TGTGCCAGCAGCCCCTTCATGAGGGAGGACACTGAAGCTTTCTTT. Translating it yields CASSPFMREDTEAFF.

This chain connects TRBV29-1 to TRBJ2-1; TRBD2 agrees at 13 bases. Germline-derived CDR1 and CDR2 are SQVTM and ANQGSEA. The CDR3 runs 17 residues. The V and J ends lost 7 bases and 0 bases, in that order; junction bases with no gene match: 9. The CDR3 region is CSARTSGGQSSYNEQFF. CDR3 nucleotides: TGCAGCGCTAGGACTAGCGGGGGCCAAAGCTCCTACAATGAGCAGTTCTTC.

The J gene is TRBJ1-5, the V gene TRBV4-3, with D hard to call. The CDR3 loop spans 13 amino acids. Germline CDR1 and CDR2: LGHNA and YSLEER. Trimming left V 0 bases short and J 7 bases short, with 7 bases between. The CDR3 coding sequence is TGCGCCAGCAGCCAAGAGTCTGAGCAGCCCCAGCATTTT. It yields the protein CASSQESEQPQHF.

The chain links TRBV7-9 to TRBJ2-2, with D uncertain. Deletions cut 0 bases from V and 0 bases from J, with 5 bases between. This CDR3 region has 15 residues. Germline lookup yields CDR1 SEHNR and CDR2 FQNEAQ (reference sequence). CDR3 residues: CASSLAQPNTGELFF. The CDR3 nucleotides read TGTGCCAGCAGCTTAGCACAGCCGAACACCGGGGAGCTGTTTTTT.

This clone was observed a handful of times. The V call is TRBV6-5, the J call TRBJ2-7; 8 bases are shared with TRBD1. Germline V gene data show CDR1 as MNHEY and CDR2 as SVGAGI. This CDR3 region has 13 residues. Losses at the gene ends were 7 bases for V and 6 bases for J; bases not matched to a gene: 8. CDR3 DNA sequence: TGTGCCAGCACGGGCGACAGGGGTTCCGAGCAGTACTTC. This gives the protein CASTGDRGSEQYF.

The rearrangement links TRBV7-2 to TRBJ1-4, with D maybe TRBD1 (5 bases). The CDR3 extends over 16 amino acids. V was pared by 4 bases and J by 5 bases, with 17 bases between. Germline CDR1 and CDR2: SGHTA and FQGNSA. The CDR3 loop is CASSSGGATWNEKLFF. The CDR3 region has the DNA TGTGCCAGCAGCTCCGGCGGGGCTACCTGGAATGAAAAACTGTTTTTT.

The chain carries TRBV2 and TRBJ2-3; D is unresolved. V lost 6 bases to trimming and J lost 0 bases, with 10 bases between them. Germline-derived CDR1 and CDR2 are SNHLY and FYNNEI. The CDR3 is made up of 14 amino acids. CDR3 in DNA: TGTGCCAGCAGCCTCCAGAGGAGCACAGATACGCAGTATTTT. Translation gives CASSLQRSTDTQYF.